A single sample is the source of the 28 T cell receptor beta chains below, sequenced in a study of regulatory T cells in long-lasting Graves disease listed by TCRdb under 2021. The time point label on this specimen signifies: persistent/refractory GD, antithyroid drugs over 5 years with positive TRAb. RNA was extracted from PBMCs in TRIzol for both TCR sequencing and RNA sequencing. Preparation of the library involved multiplex PCR. The sequencer listed for this sample is Illumina HiSeq 4000. To build TCR beta libraries, CDR3 regions were amplified by Arm-PCR using iRepertoire HTBI primers. TCRdb passed the public sequencing reads through fastp at Q25 and MiXCR, retaining productive beta sequences. Each CDR3 protein appears once, grouped with its most common genes and DNA. The sample table holds 650,000 to 700,000 distinct CDR3 sequences, of which about 30% were seen once. The top ten clones comprise roughly 46% of the sample.

This specimen was peripheral blood mononuclear cells (PBMCs), taken when the disease was refractory, from a patient treated with antithyroid drugs. The origin of the receptors is a female donor with Graves disease.

The chain joins TRBV12-3 or TRBV12-4 to TRBJ2-2; D is possibly TRBD1 (6 bases). This CDR3 contains 16 residues. Trimming removed 6 bases at V and 4 bases at J, with 18 bases between. The CDR3 sequence is CASSPRGASGTGELFF. The CDR3 bases are TGTGCCAGCAGCCCCAGGGGTGCGTCGGGCACCGGGGAGCTGTTTTTT.

The J gene is TRBJ1-5, the V gene TRBV11-2; maybe TRBD1 (5 bases). Trimming removed 5 bases at V and 11 bases at J, with 19 bases between. CDR3 length: 14 residues. In germline, CDR1 is SGHAT, CDR2 FQNNGV. This CDR3 is CASSPLAGGRTQHF. For the CDR3, the DNA is TGTGCCAGCAGCCCTTTAGCGGGGGGTCGGACCCAGCATTTT.

The rearrangement joins TRBV5-1 to TRBJ2-7; the match to TRBD1 covers 7 bases. J gave up 5 bases and V 0 bases, and 8 bases lay outside the gene matches. There are 15 residues in the CDR3. Germline values: CDR1 SGHRS, CDR2 YFSETQ. DNA for the CDR3: TGCGCCAGCAGCTTGGGGGGGACAGTCCTCCACGAGCAGTACTTC. Its protein is CASSLGGTVLHEQYF. The complete variable domain, with remaining parts taken from reference TRBV5-1 and TRBJ2-7, reads KAGVTQTPRYLIKTRGQQVTLSCSPISGHRSVSWYQQTPGQGLQFLFEYFSETQRNKGNFPGRFSGRQFSNSRSEMNVSTLELGDSALYLCASSLGGTVLHEQYFGPGTRLTVT.

The V and J genes are TRBV20-1 and TRBJ1-5; the match to TRBD1 covers 8 bases. Germline lookup yields CDR1 DFQATT and CDR2 SNEGSKA (reference sequence). The CDR3 consists of 15 residues. Trimming took 6 bases from V and 0 from J; bases not matched to a gene: 7. CDR3 nucleotides: TGCAGTGCGGACGCCGGGACAGGTAGCAATCAGCCCCAGCATTTT. This gives the protein CSADAGTGSNQPQHF.

This clonotype was seen only a few times. This chain uses TRBV27 with TRBJ2-5, with 9 nucleotides matching TRBD2. This CDR3 spans 15 amino acids. Trimming removed 3 bases from V and 3 bases from J; junction bases left unmatched: 5. The germline gives CDR1 MNHEY, CDR2 SMNVEV (reference sequence). The CDR3 is CASSLLAGMEETQYF. The CDR3 DNA follows: TGTGCCAGCAGTTTGCTAGCGGGAATGGAAGAGACCCAGTACTTC.

The J gene is TRBJ2-5, the V gene TRBV11-2; TRBD1 agrees at 8 bases. Germline V gene lookup returns CDR1 SGHAT and CDR2 FQNNGV. There are 16 residues in the CDR3. Trimming took 5 bases from V and 5 from J; bases not matched to a gene: 13. CDR3 DNA sequence: TGTGCCAGCAGCCATCACCCAGGCCGGGACAGGGAGACCCAGTACTTC. It specifies CASSHHPGRDRETQYF.

The sample holds a few counts of this clonotype. The chain links TRBV2 to TRBJ1-2; unclear D gene. The germline V gene has CDR1 SNHLY and CDR2 FYNNEI. The CDR3 runs to 10 residues. V gave up 6 bases and J gave up 8 bases, with 7 bases separating them. The CDR3 nucleotides read TGTGCCAGCAGCGAATTAGGCTACACCTTC. Translation: CASSELGYTF.

This clonotype showed up many times. This rearrangement joins TRBV28 to TRBJ1-5; 7 bases line up with TRBD1. This CDR3 spans 15 amino acids. After removal of 6 bases from V and 0 bases from J, the junction contained 5 bases not matched to a gene. Germline loops: CDR1 MDHEN, CDR2 SYDVKM. The CDR3 protein is CASRTQGSSNQPQHF. CDR3 coding DNA: TGTGCCAGCAGGACACAGGGGTCTAGCAATCAGCCCCAGCATTTT.

V and J are TRBV7-9 and TRBJ2-5, with D possibly TRBD1 on 6 matching bases. Between the trimmed V and J ends, which lost 0 bases and 2 bases, there was a span of 10 bases. Germline-derived CDR1 and CDR2 are SEHNR and FQNEAQ (reference sequence). The length of the CDR3 is 15 residues. The DNA of the CDR3 is TGTGCCAGCAGCTTAGCGACAGGTATTCAAGAGACCCAGTACTTC. Its translation: CASSLATGIQETQYF.

The chain has TRBV5-1 and TRBJ1-2; a possible D gene is TRBD1 (5 bases). Trimming stripped 5 bases from V and 8 bases from J, with 13 bases between. The germline gives CDR1 SGHRS, CDR2 YFSETQ. The CDR3 covers 12 residues. The CDR3 region has the DNA TGCGCCAGCAGAGTTTGGGGACGCGGCTACACCTTC. Its translation: CASRVWGRGYTF.

The chain links TRBV6-1 to TRBJ1-2; 7 nucleotides line up with TRBD1. CDR3 length: 16 amino acids. Per germline, CDR1 MNHNS and CDR2 SASEGT. V dropped 5 bases and J dropped 0; count of bases not matched to a gene: 9. As DNA, the CDR3 is TGTGCCAGCAGTCCTCCCAAGGACAGGCCTAACTATGGCTACACCTTC. Translated: CASSPPKDRPNYGYTF.

This clonotype has more than one count but fewer than ten. The chain employs TRBV3-1 and TRBJ1-1, with unresolved D. The CDR3 length is 13 residues. Trimming took 0 bases from V and 8 from J, leaving 10 bases between them. Germline V gene data show CDR1 as LGHDT and CDR2 as YNNKEL (reference sequence). CDR3 bases: TGTGCCAGCAGCCAAGATTGGTACAGCGAAGCTTTCTTT. It codes for CASSQDWYSEAFF.

V is TRBV20-1 and J is TRBJ1-5; D may be TRBD1 (5 bases). V was trimmed by 3 bases and J by 3 bases, leaving 15 bases between them. Germline assignment: CDR1 DFQATT and CDR2 SNEGSKA (reference sequence). CDR3 length: 15 residues. DNA of the CDR3: TGCAGTGCTAGGGGAGGGGAGGGGATCAATCAGCCCCAGCATTTT. Amino acid sequence: CSARGGEGINQPQHF.

In this sample, this clonotype turned up a few times. V is TRBV28 and J is TRBJ2-4; D is perhaps TRBD1 (6 bases). Germline CDR1 reads MDHEN; CDR2 reads SYDVKM. The CDR3 is 17 amino acids. V lost 5 bases, J lost 5 bases, and 22 bases lay in between. The CDR3 sequence: CASSGCRGREQENIQYF. The CDR3 nucleotides are TGTGCCAGCAGTGGGTGCAGGGGACGCGAACAAGAAAACATTCAGTACTTC.

The V call is TRBV18, the J call TRBJ2-2, with 14 bases aligning to TRBD2. The junction had 4 bases not matched to a gene; V was cut back by 3 bases and J by 7 bases. The CDR3 spans 16 residues. Germline CDR1 is KGHSH and CDR2 is LQKENI. CDR3 sequence reads: CASSPGTSGSVGELFF. The CDR3 coding sequence is TGTGCCAGCTCACCGGGGACTAGCGGGAGTGTCGGGGAGCTGTTTTTT. The variable domain in full, completed from reference TRBV18 and TRBJ2-2, reads NAGVMQNPRHLVRRRGQEARLRCSPMKGHSHVYWYRQLPEEGLKFMVYLQKENIIDESGMPKERFSAEFPKEGPSILRIQQVVRGDSAAYFCASSPGTSGSVGELFFGEGSRLTVL.

This clonotype was counted only a few times. The chain is built from TRBV20-1 and TRBJ2-7, with D perhaps matching TRBD2 (5 bases). Deletions cut 2 bases from V and 2 bases from J, with 10 bases between. The CDR3 has 13 amino acids. Germline loops: CDR1 DFQATT, CDR2 SNEGSKA (reference sequence). CDR3 DNA: TGCAGTGCTAGAAAGCTCGGGACCTACGAGCAGTACTTC. It translates to CSARKLGTYEQYF.

The chain employs TRBV4-1 and TRBJ1-2; 7 bases line up with TRBD1. V gave up 2 bases and J gave up 2 bases; unmatched junction bases: 8. Germline values: CDR1 MGHRA, CDR2 YSYEKL. The CDR3 length is 16 residues. This CDR3 reads CASSQLRTGSNYGYTF. CDR3 bases: TGCGCCAGCAGCCAACTCCGGACAGGCTCAAACTATGGCTACACCTTC.

The chain links TRBV30 to TRBJ1-1, with 7 bases aligning to TRBD1. Germline CDR1 is GTSNPN and CDR2 is SVGIG (reference sequence). The CDR3 loop spans 12 amino acids. The DNA for the CDR3 is TGTGCGGGGCAGGGGGAGAACACTGAAGCTTTCTTT. This gives the protein CAGQGENTEAFF.

The sample holds a few counts of this clonotype. The chain recombines TRBV20-1 with TRBJ1-1; no definite D call. CDR1 and CDR2 from the germline V gene are DFQATT and SNEGSKA (reference sequence). V dropped 5 bases and J dropped 0 bases, with 4 bases sitting between them. The CDR3 length is 11 residues. In DNA form, the CDR3 reads TGCAGTGCTTGGTTGAACACTGAAGCTTTCTTT. Protein sequence: CSAWLNTEAFF.

The rearrangement links TRBV10-3 to TRBJ1-1; D is perhaps TRBD1 (5 bases). V was pared by 4 bases and J by 11 bases, with 29 bases between. Germline V gene lookup returns CDR1 ENHRY and CDR2 SYGVKD. The CDR3 is 17 amino acids. This CDR3 reads CAISGHLGPEIPVAAFF. The CDR3 bases are TGTGCCATCAGTGGCCACCTGGGGCCGGAGATACCCGTGGCCGCTTTCTTT.

The V gene is TRBV29-1, the J gene TRBJ2-5; the D is unclear. V was cut by 3 bases and J by 2 bases, with 7 bases left in between. The CDR3 consists of 12 residues. CDR1 and CDR2 from the germline V gene are SQVTM and ANQGSEA. The CDR3 DNA sequence: TGCAGCGTTGATCAGGCGCAAGAGACCCAGTACTTC. As protein: CSVDQAQETQYF. Filled out from reference TRBV29-1 and TRBJ2-5, the complete variable domain reads SAVISQKPSRDICQRGTSLTIQCQVDSQVTMMFWYRQQPGQSLTLIATANQGSEATYESGFVIDKFPISRPNLTFSTLTVSNMSPEDSSIYLCSVDQAQETQYFGPGTRLLVL.

This clonotype was recorded many times. This chain links TRBV7-8 with TRBJ1-4; D is ambiguous. This CDR3 contains 15 residues. V lost 2 bases, J lost 0 bases, and 7 bases lay in between. CDR1 is SGHVS and CDR2 is FQNEAQ in the germline V gene. The CDR3 is CASSLQSTTNEKLFF. CDR3 DNA sequence: TGTGCCAGCAGCTTACAGAGTACAACTAATGAAAAACTGTTTTTT. The complete variable domain, with remaining parts taken from reference TRBV7-8 and TRBJ1-4, reads GAGVSQSPRYKVAKRGQDVALRCDPISGHVSLFWYQQALGQGPEFLTYFQNEAQLDKSGLPSDRFFAERPEGSVSTLKIQRTQQEDSAVYLCASSLQSTTNEKLFFGSGTQLSVL.

This chain connects TRBV27 to TRBJ1-1; D ambiguous. This CDR3 comprises 16 residues. Germline V gene sequence: CDR1 MNHEY, CDR2 SMNVEV (reference sequence). V lost 7 bases to trimming and J lost 0 bases, with 18 bases between them. CDR3 protein: CASKERIQILNTEAFF. CDR3 in DNA: TGTGCCAGCAAGGAGAGGATACAGATCCTGAACACTGAAGCTTTCTTT.

The chain uses TRBV6-1 and TRBJ1-3, with TRBD1 matching over 8 bases. The CDR3 loop spans 15 amino acids. Per the germline V gene, CDR1 is MNHNS and CDR2 is SASEGT. The junction had 9 bases not matched to a gene; V was cut back by 7 bases and J by 4 bases. The DNA for the CDR3 is TGTGCCAGCAAATCCACAGGGGGAATAGGAAACACCATATATTTT. Its translation is CASKSTGGIGNTIYF.

J is TRBJ2-7 and V is TRBV20-1; 7 bases line up with TRBD2. The CDR3 spans 14 residues. The germline V gene encodes CDR1 DFQATT and CDR2 SNEGSKA (reference sequence). Germline trimming cut 6 bases from V and 6 bases from J; bases unmatched to any gene: 14. CDR3 bases: TGCAGTGCCACAAAAGCGGGATACGTAGGCGAGCAGTACTTC. Protein sequence: CSATKAGYVGEQYF.

V and J are TRBV6-1 and TRBJ1-2, with 10 bases fitting TRBD1. The CDR3 runs 15 residues. Germline trimming cut 5 bases from V and 2 bases from J; bases unmatched to any gene: 5. Germline CDR1 and CDR2: MNHNS and SASEGT. CDR3 in DNA: TGTGCCAGCAGTCCGTGGACAGGGGGAAACTATGGCTACACCTTC. Residues: CASSPWTGGNYGYTF.

In its sample, this clonotype was seen a few times. The V call is TRBV27, the J call TRBJ1-1; D may be TRBD1 (5 bases). V gave up 5 bases and J gave up 9 bases, with 22 bases separating them. The CDR3 has 15 amino acids. Germline CDR1 is MNHEY and CDR2 is SMNVEV (reference sequence). CDR3 nucleotide sequence: TGTGCCAGCAGTCAGAGACCGGGGGGAGGCCAAAAAGCTTTCTTT. It specifies CASSQRPGGGQKAFF.

This clonotype has a handful of counts. V and J are TRBV12-3 or TRBV12-4 and TRBJ2-2; D is perhaps TRBD2 (5 bases). The CDR3 length is 17 residues. The V and J ends lost 6 bases and 1 base respectively, with 18 bases between them. The CDR3 protein is CASSLPVSVGNTGELFF. The CDR3 nucleotides read TGTGCCAGCAGCTTACCCGTTAGCGTAGGGAACACCGGGGAGCTGTTTTTT.